The 25 T cell receptor beta chains below all came from one sample that was sequenced in a study of technical replicates of blood from a few donors. Using immunoSEQ multiplex PCR, the repertoire was profiled, and TCRdb retains in-frame clones only, with some absent. The sample yields roughly 70,000 clones, 95% to 98% seen once. The sequencing input was T cells isolated from PBMCs. These receptors were obtained from a human donor in good health.

This chain links TRBV19 with TRBJ2-6; tentatively, D is TRBD1 (6 bases). V dropped 6 bases and J dropped 0 bases, with 21 bases sitting between them. The CDR3 consists of 19 residues. Germline V gene sequence: CDR1 LNHDA, CDR2 SQIVND (reference sequence). The CDR3 DNA sequence: TGTGCCAGTAGACCTCAGGGGACACCGAGAAACTCTGGGGCCAACGTCCTGACTTTC. Its protein is CASRPQGTPRNSGANVLTF.

This CDR3 reads CASSLEKRVQETQYF. The CDR3 DNA reads TGTGCCAGCAGCTTGGAAAAGCGGGTCCAAGAGACCCAGTACTTC. The rearrangement links TRBV11-2 to TRBJ2-5, with a possible D match to TRBD2 (6 bases). CDR3 length equals 15 residues. Trimming removed 3 bases from V and 1 base from J, with 12 bases in between. From germline, CDR1 is SGHAT and CDR2 FQNNGV.

This chain's CDR3 is CSVGRVNEQFF. As DNA, the CDR3 is TGCAGCGTTGGGAGGGTAAATGAGCAGTTCTTC. The chain recombines TRBV29-1 with TRBJ2-1, with TRBD2 as a possible D gene (6 bases). Germline assignment: CDR1 SQVTM and CDR2 ANQGSEA. Trimming removed 4 bases from V and 7 bases from J, with 8 bases in between. The CDR3 has 11 amino acids.

The gene calls are TRBV29-1 and TRBJ1-2, with a tentative D call TRBD1 (5 bases). The germline gives CDR1 SQVTM, CDR2 ANQGSEA. This CDR3 spans 13 amino acids. Between the trimmed V and J ends, which lost 7 bases and 4 bases, there was a span of 16 bases. CDR3 loop: CSADSRESYGYTF. The CDR3 nucleotides read TGCAGCGCTGACTCCAGGGAAAGCTATGGCTACACCTTC.

The rearrangement joins TRBV4-1 to TRBJ2-2, with D tentatively TRBD2 (5 bases). This CDR3 spans 15 amino acids. V gave up 5 bases and J gave up 0 bases, with 10 bases separating them. In germline, CDR1 is MGHRA, CDR2 YSYEKL. The CDR3 nucleotides are TGCGCCAGCAGCGAAAGAGCGGCGAACACCGGGGAGCTGTTTTTT. This gives the protein CASSERAANTGELFF.

The V gene is TRBV9, the J gene TRBJ2-1; 8 bases match TRBD2. Germline trimming cut 3 bases from V and 13 bases from J; bases unmatched to any gene: 9. The CDR3 is 13 residues long. Looked up from germline, CDR1 is SGDLS and CDR2 is YYNGEE. The CDR3 DNA follows: TGTGCCAGCAGCGCTATGACGGGAGGGGTCCAGTTCTTC. Translating it yields CASSAMTGGVQFF.

The CDR3, as DNA: TGTGCCTGGAGTTTAGCGGGAGTAGCTGAGCAGTTCTTC. Translation: CAWSLAGVAEQFF. V gene TRBV30 combines with J gene TRBJ2-1; the match to TRBD2 covers 9 bases. Germline V gene data show CDR1 as GTSNPN and CDR2 as SVGIG (reference sequence). There are 13 residues in the CDR3. The V and J ends lost 2 bases and 9 bases, in that order; junction bases with no gene match: 5.

The chain uses TRBV5-4 and TRBJ2-2; D is possibly TRBD2 (5 bases). Trimming cost V 5 bases and J 7 bases, with 21 bases left between them. The CDR3 extends over 16 amino acids. CDR1 and CDR2 from the germline V gene are SGHNT and YYREEE (reference sequence). CDR3 residues: CASRPHSGESSGELFF. The CDR3 DNA follows: TGTGCCAGCAGGCCCCACTCCGGGGAATCGAGCGGGGAGCTGTTTTTT.

The V gene is TRBV28, the J gene TRBJ1-5; TRBD1 matches at 7 bases. This CDR3 is built from 15 residues. After removal of 6 bases from V and 2 bases from J, the junction contained 7 bases not matched to a gene. Germline assignment: CDR1 MDHEN and CDR2 SYDVKM. The CDR3 reads CASSQRDRGNQPQHF. In DNA form, the CDR3 reads TGTGCCAGCAGCCAAAGAGACAGGGGCAATCAGCCCCAGCATTTT.

The V gene is TRBV5-1, the J gene TRBJ2-7; 9 bases map to TRBD2. V dropped 5 bases and J dropped 1; count of bases not matched to a gene: 7. The V gene's germline CDR1 is SGHRS and CDR2 YFSETQ. The CDR3 is made up of 15 amino acids. The CDR3: CASRSGLAFSYEQYF. The CDR3 DNA reads as TGCGCCAGCAGGTCTGGACTAGCGTTTTCCTACGAGCAGTACTTC.

The chain couples TRBV21-1 to TRBJ2-7; no DNA check was done on the table's D call, TRBD2. TRBV21-1 is an annotated pseudogene. CDR3 size: 14 residues. The CDR3 is CASSNSGRFYEQYF. The CDR3 bases are TGTGCCAGCAGCAATAGCGGGAGGTTTTACGAGCAGTACTTC.

This chain connects TRBV4-2 to TRBJ1-4; TRBD1 agrees at 9 bases. Germline CDR1 reads LGHNA; CDR2 reads YNFKEQ. The length of the CDR3 is 15 residues. V was clipped by 4 bases and J by 6 bases; unmatched bases: 6. The CDR3: CASSLPQGAYEKLFF. CDR3 nucleotide sequence: TGTGCCAGCAGCCTTCCACAGGGGGCTTATGAAAAACTGTTTTTT.

The J gene is TRBJ2-7, the V gene TRBV28, with 7 bases identical to TRBD2. The CDR3 length is 16 residues. Germline assignment: CDR1 MDHEN and CDR2 SYDVKM. V was clipped by 5 bases and J by 0 bases; unmatched bases: 10. DNA for the CDR3: TGTGCCAGCAGTCATGAGTGGGACTACCTCTCCTACGAGCAGTACTTC. Encoded protein: CASSHEWDYLSYEQYF.

The V call is TRBV11-2, the J call TRBJ2-1; 14 bases match TRBD2. This CDR3 comprises 17 residues. The trim removed 5 bases at V and 6 bases at J, leaving 9 bases unmatched. From germline, CDR1 is SGHAT and CDR2 FQNNGV. The CDR3 region has the DNA TGTGCCAGCAGCCTTACCCCAGGACTAGCGGGGGGCAATGAGCAGTTCTTC. This sequence encodes CASSLTPGLAGGNEQFF.

The chain combines TRBV6-5 with TRBJ2-1, with D perhaps matching TRBD2 (6 bases). Germline CDR1 is MNHEY and CDR2 is SVGAGI. Trimming cost V 2 bases and J 8 bases, with 13 bases left between them. This CDR3 spans 14 amino acids. The CDR3 spells CASSYLGGPHEQFF. CDR3 in DNA: TGTGCCAGCAGTTACCTCGGAGGGCCCCATGAGCAGTTCTTC.

The CDR3 DNA is TGTGCCAGTACCCTGCACGGGACAGACTTTAACTATGGCTACACCTTC. Its translation: CASTLHGTDFNYGYTF. V gene TRBV19 combines with J gene TRBJ1-2; TRBD1 matches at 7 bases. Germline-derived CDR1 and CDR2 are LNHDA and SQIVND (reference sequence). V gave up 7 bases and J gave up 1 base; unmatched junction bases: 12. The CDR3 contains 16 residues.

V and J are TRBV9 and TRBJ2-7; TRBD2 aligns across 8 bases. The CDR3 is 14 residues long. Germline V gene sequence: CDR1 SGDLS, CDR2 YYNGEE. The junction had 3 bases not matched to a gene; V was cut back by 1 base and J by 3 bases. The DNA of the CDR3 is TGTGCCAGCAGCGTATCCAGCGGGAGCTACGAGCAGTACTTC. Protein sequence: CASSVSSGSYEQYF. Full variable domain (outside the CDR3, taken from reference TRBV9 and TRBJ2-7): DSGVTQTPKHLITATGQRVTLRCSPRSGDLSVYWYQQSLDQGLQFLIQYYNGEERAKGNILERFSAQQFPDLHSELNLSSLELGDSALYFCASSVSSGSYEQYFGPGTRLTVT.

The chain employs TRBV6-5 and TRBJ2-7; 16 bases match TRBD2. CDR3 length: 14 residues. Germline CDR1 and CDR2: MNHEY and SVGAGI. Trimming at V came to 5 bases and at J to 7 bases, leaving 2 bases not matched to a gene. In DNA form, the CDR3 reads TGTGCCAGCAGTCCGGGACTAGCGGGAGGGGAGCAGTACTTC. It codes for CASSPGLAGGEQYF.

J is TRBJ2-2 and V is TRBV5-1; 13 bases map to TRBD2. Germline V CDR1 and CDR2: SGHRS, YFSETQ. The CDR3 runs 17 residues. Unmatched junction bases numbered 3, after V lost 3 bases and J lost 1 base. The CDR3 coding sequence is TGCGCCAGCAGCTGGACTAGCGGGAGCGGGAACACCGGGGAGCTGTTTTTT. Its protein is CASSWTSGSGNTGELFF.

This clone was counted a single time. The gene calls are TRBV19 and TRBJ2-3; a weak D match, TRBD2 (6 bases). The CDR3 consists of 15 residues. V dropped 4 bases and J dropped 6 bases, with 17 bases sitting between them. Germline CDR1 LNHDA, CDR2 SQIVND (reference sequence). The CDR3 spells CASSTGVTGVDTQYF. The CDR3 DNA is TGTGCCAGTAGTACGGGGGTAACGGGAGTGGATACGCAGTATTTT.

This chain uses TRBV29-1 with TRBJ2-1; D unresolved. V was shortened by 2 bases and J by 6 bases, with 8 bases between the two germline ends. There are 12 residues in the CDR3. Germline V lookup: CDR1 SQVTM, CDR2 ANQGSEA. CDR3 in DNA: TGCAGCGTTGAAACTATTCCCAATGAGCAGTTCTTC. Its protein product is CSVETIPNEQFF.

The CDR3 nucleotides are TGTGCCATCAGTGAGGAGAGGATTCAGTACTTC. Its protein product is CAISEERIQYF. The J gene is TRBJ2-4, the V gene TRBV10-3; D ambiguous. The CDR3 covers 11 residues. In germline, CDR1 is ENHRY, CDR2 SYGVKD. The germline V and J ends were trimmed by 2 bases and 10 bases, with 6 bases remaining between them.

J is TRBJ2-2 and V is TRBV7-9; 12 positions match TRBD2. Trimming took 10 bases from V and 4 from J; bases not matched to a gene: 7. This CDR3 contains 15 residues. Per the germline V gene, CDR1 is SEHNR and CDR2 is FQNEAQ (reference sequence). This CDR3 reads CAKVRLAGATGELFF. The CDR3 DNA reads TGTGCCAAAGTCAGACTAGCGGGAGCCACCGGGGAGCTGTTTTTT.

This chain links TRBV6-5 with TRBJ2-3; 7 positions match TRBD2. CDR1 is MNHEY and CDR2 is SVGAGI in the germline V gene. CDR3 size: 15 residues. The V gene end was trimmed by 4 bases and the J gene end by 0 bases; junction bases not matched to a gene: 4. The chain's CDR3 is CASSSVSGSTDTQYF. For the CDR3, the DNA is TGTGCCAGCAGTTCGGTTAGCGGGAGCACAGATACGCAGTATTTT.

V usage is TRBV7-8 and J usage is TRBJ2-1; 9 bases are a match to TRBD2. Germline CDR1 and CDR2: SGHVS and FQNEAQ. J gave up 0 bases and V 1 base, and 7 bases lay outside the gene matches. The CDR3 length is 18 residues. In nucleotides, the CDR3 is TGTGCCAGCAGCTTAGTCCCTAGCGGGATCAGCTCCTACAATGAGCAGTTCTTC. This codes for CASSLVPSGISSYNEQFF.